The sequence of this TCR beta chain was determined in a study of cytomegalovirus exposure and HLA in healthy donors. 60 Vbeta and 13 Jbeta primers were used in PCR. Sequenced by immunoSEQ multiplex PCR; TCRdb stores in-frame clones only, minus some. The sample contains around 120,000 clones, roughly 80% of which appear only once. Germline V gene lookup returns CDR1 MNHNS and CDR2 SASEGT. The CDR3 consists of 16 residues. The gene calls are TRBV6-1 and TRBJ2-5; 9 bases match TRBD1. Matching the DNA end better, TRBJ2-7 makes the J call doubtful. The TCR comes from a woman aged 25 to 39 in good health and CMV-seropositive. Material for sequencing was PBMCs. Written as DNA, the CDR3 is TGTGCCAGCAGTGGGGGAGACGGGACAGGGCGTAACGAGCAGTACTTC. This gives the protein CASSGGDGTGRNEQYF.